A single T cell receptor delta chain is shown here with its context. The data are from a study of gamma-delta chains in newborns, infants, children. The overall study: Innate gammadelta T cells reportedly expand polyclonally right after birth, driven by microbial exposure, per the title.

The ends were cut back, 5 bases at V and 0 bases at J, with 10 bases in the middle. The CDR3 totals 12 residues. CDR1 and CDR2 from the germline V gene are TVYSNPD and GDNSRS (reference sequence). TCRdb used CATT to re-call clones from the reads. The sample has 4,000 to 6,000 delta-chain clones, 2.5% to 3% seen once. This chain links TRDV3 with TRDJ1; D possibly corresponds to TRDD3 (6 bases). The clonotype originates from a child who was a newborn, infant or young child, either healthy, febrile or measles-vaccinated (not recorded which). The sequencing sample was made of blood. CDR3: CALRGYTDKLIF. CDR3 DNA: TGTGCCCTCCGGGGATACACCGATAAACTCATCTTT.